This T cell receptor (beta chain) was retrieved from a study of identical twins. One entry per CDR3 protein, called by TCRdb with MiXCR from the 5' RACE reads. Of about 240,000 distinct CDR3 sequences listed, roughly 12% were seen once; the top ten hold 4%. Study conclusions and caveats: Weaker excess twin sharing was observed in beta out-of-frame sequences.

A remark on this clonotype: Its antigen remains unidentified.

Germline V gene lookup returns CDR1 MNHEY and CDR2 SMNVEV (reference sequence). V was clipped by 6 bases and J by 4 bases; unmatched bases: 12. This CDR3 has 15 amino acids. The same data also contributed to another study, on yellow fever vaccine responses in identical twins.

The chain links TRBV27 to TRBJ2-7; 7 nucleotides agree with TRBD1. This TCR derives from a woman aged 18-30 years in good health. Sequencing was performed on memory (CD45RO+) T cells sorted from blood. The DNA for the CDR3 is TGTGCCAGCAGCCCGACCCGGGACAGAGATTACGAGCAGTACTTC. It specifies CASSPTRDRDYEQYF.